A selection of T cell receptor beta chains follows, all from one sample in a study of cytomegalovirus exposure and HLA in healthy donors. TCRdb keeps only in-frame clones here, not all; method: immunoSEQ multiplex PCR. The profile shows 120,000 to 150,000 clones, roughly 80% of them singletons. Sequencing input: PBMCs. Every receptor here comes from a female donor in good health and CMV-seronegative. Each CDR3 is given with its conserved first and last residue. The D gene is left open where the match is weak. The size field is filled for only some rows; it gives once, few, many or a size class.

D	V	length	J	size	DNA	CDR3
TRBD1	TRBV5-4	16	TRBJ1-2	.	TGTGCCAGCAGCTCATCCCGTGGCAGGGGGCACTATGGCTACACCTTC	CASSSSRGRGHYGYTF
.	TRBV7-2	12	TRBJ2-3	.	TGTGCCAGCAGCTTATATGGGGGGACGCAGTATTTT	CASSLYGGTQYF
.	TRBV5-6	13	TRBJ2-2	.	TGTGCCAGCAGCAAAATAGCTGCCGGGGAGCTGTTTTTT	CASSKIAAGELFF
.	TRBV12-5	14	TRBJ2-5	.	TGTGCTAGTGGTTTGTCCCCAGGCCAAGAGACCCAGTACTTC	CASGLSPGQETQYF
.	TRBV5-1	13	TRBJ1-1	few	TGCGCCAGCAGCTTCCAGGGAGGCACTGAAGCTTTCTTT	CASSFQGGTEAFF
.	TRBV5-4	12	TRBJ2-1	.	TGTGCCAGCAGCGATCCTGTCGGTGAGCAGTTCTTC	CASSDPVGEQFF
.	TRBV7-9	14	TRBJ2-3	.	TGTGCCAGCAGTCTCGACAGGGCGGGGGATACGCAGTATTTT	CASSLDRAGDTQYF
.	TRBV5-6	12	TRBJ1-1	.	TGTGCCAGCAGTTCGACAGCAACTGAAGCTTTCTTT	CASSSTATEAFF
TRBD1	TRBV19	15	TRBJ2-5	.	TGTGCCAGTAGTTCTCAGGGGGTACTTTCAGAGACCCAGTACTTC	CASSSQGVLSETQYF
.	TRBV7-8	16	TRBJ1-1	.	TGTGCCAGCACTGGAGGGTTCGACAGAGCGAACACTGAAGCTTTCTTT	CASTGGFDRANTEAFF
TRBD2	TRBV11-3	13	TRBJ2-3	.	TGTGCCAGCGCCACCCTCGGGGGGGATACGCAGTATTTT	CASATLGGDTQYF
TRBD1	TRBV4-3	15	TRBJ2-7	once	TGCGCCAGCAGCCAAGAGAGGGGGACAGCCTACGAGCAGTACTTC	CASSQERGTAYEQYF
.	TRBV6-5	14	TRBJ2-1	.	TGTGCCAGCGGAGGATTCCCCTCTTACAATGAGCAGTTCTTC	CASGGFPSYNEQFF
TRBD1	TRBV28	12	TRBJ1-2	.	TGTGCCAGCAGTTTATTACAGGGGGGCTACACCTTC	CASSLLQGGYTF
.	TRBV6-6	12	TRBJ2-7	.	TGTGCCAGCAGTTACCCGACTAGCGAGCAGTACTTC	CASSYPTSEQYF
TRBD2	TRBV6-5	14	TRBJ2-1	.	TGTGCCAGCAGGGTCCTAGCGGAATACAATGAGCAGTTCTTC	CASRVLAEYNEQFF
TRBD2	TRBV19	17	TRBJ2-3	.	TGTGCCAGTAGTAACTACCGGGGGGGAAGCAGCACAGATACGCAGTATTTT	CASSNYRGGSSTDTQYF
.	TRBV6-5	13	TRBJ1-1	few	TGTGCCAGCGGCAGGGGCCGGAACACTGAAGCTTTCTTT	CASGRGRNTEAFF
.	TRBV5-5	13	TRBJ2-7	.	TGTGCCAGCCACCCCAGTCACGGGGGCGAGCAGTACTTC	CASHPSHGGEQYF
TRBD2	TRBV4-1	16	TRBJ2-7	.	TGCGCCAGCAGCCAAGATCCCCTAGCGGGATCCTACGAGCAGTACTTC	CASSQDPLAGSYEQYF
.	TRBV5-4	15	TRBJ1-5	.	TGTGCCAGCAGCCGAGGGGGACGGAACAATCAGCCCCAGCATTTT	CASSRGGRNNQPQHF
TRBD1	TRBV18	14	TRBJ1-4	.	TGTGCCAGCTCACGAGGACAGGATAATGAAAAACTGTTTTTT	CASSRGQDNEKLFF
.	TRBV9	12	TRBJ2-1	.	TGTGCCAGCAGCTCTAGCGATAATGAGCAGTTCTTC	CASSSSDNEQFF
.	TRBV21-1	8	TRBJ1-1	.	TGTGCCAGCACGGAAGCTTTCTTT	CASTEAFF
.	TRBV5-5	13	TRBJ1-6	.	TGTGCCAGCAGCCTGGGAGTTCATTCACCCCTCCACTTT	CASSLGVHSPLHF
TRBD1	TRBV19	18	TRBJ1-5	.	TGTGCCAGTAAGAGTGGACAGGGGACTCCATATAGCAATCAGCCCCAGCATTTT	CASKSGQGTPYSNQPQHF
.	TRBV28	15	TRBJ1-3	.	TGTGCCAGCAGTTCCACAGGTTACTCTGGAAACACCATATATTTT	CASSSTGYSGNTIYF
.	TRBV30	13	TRBJ1-6	.	TGTGCCTGGGGCTCGGGGGGGAATTCACCCCTCCACTTT	CAWGSGGNSPLHF
.	TRBV21-1	18	TRBJ1-2	.	TGTGCCAGCAGCAAAGTGGAGGGCAGCCCCCACGGGACGTATGGCTACACCTTC	CASSKVEGSPHGTYGYTF
.	TRBV5-1	11	TRBJ2-1	.	TGCGCCAGCAGCTTGCGGAATGAGCAGTTCTTC	CASSLRNEQFF
.	TRBV6-5	14	TRBJ2-3	once	TGTGCCAGCACCTACCAAGCAAGCACAGATACGCAGTATTTT	CASTYQASTDTQYF
.	TRBV27	14	TRBJ1-5	.	TGTGCCAGCCGTTTCACAGGAGGCAATCAGCCCCAGCATTTT	CASRFTGGNQPQHF
.	TRBV5-4	15	TRBJ1-1	few	TGTGCCAGCAGCCCGAGCGGGGGGCGATACACTGAAGCTTTCTTT	CASSPSGGRYTEAFF
TRBD1	TRBV29-1	16	TRBJ2-6	.	TGCAGCGTTGGCGGGACAGGGGGCTCTGGGGCCAACGTCCTGACTTTC	CSVGGTGGSGANVLTF
TRBD2	TRBV12-5	14	TRBJ2-7	.	TGTGCTAGTAGACTTGGACTAGCCTCCTACGAGCAGTACTTC	CASRLGLASYEQYF
TRBD1	TRBV12-5	16	TRBJ2-3	.	TGTGCTAGTGGGCTTCCCCGACAGGGCCGCACAGATACGCAGTATTTT	CASGLPRQGRTDTQYF
TRBD2	TRBV11-2	14	TRBJ2-5	.	TGTGCCAGCAGCCCGGGACTAGCAGAAGAGACCCAGTACTTC	CASSPGLAEETQYF
.	TRBV19	14	TRBJ2-4	.	TGTGCCAGTACCCCCCCAACAGGGTACGGCATTCAGTACTTC	CASTPPTGYGIQYF
.	TRBV28	14	TRBJ2-7	.	TGTGCCAGCAGTTCAGGGGGGAGGTGGAACGAGCAGTACTTC	CASSSGGRWNEQYF
.	TRBV11-3	14	TRBJ2-7	.	TGTGCCAGCAGCTTAGGAGGGTCAGGAGACGAGCAGTACTTC	CASSLGGSGDEQYF